The 14 T cell receptor beta chains in this list originate from one sample, sequenced in a study of T cells in Graves' hyperthyroidism and ophthalmopathy. Using RNA transcripts as the source, TCR beta CDR3 regions were amplified. A set of HTBI primers served as the primers for a first-round RT-PCR of the TCR CDR3. In TCRdb, the multiplex PCR reads were re-called with MiXCR into one record per CDR3 protein. The table lists 500,000 to 750,000 distinct CDR3 sequences, around 14% of them singletons. The sample consisted of blood. The receptors were gathered from a woman aged 25-40 years with Graves' hyperthyroidism.

This clonotype has at least ten counts. V gene TRBV27 combines with J gene TRBJ2-2; TRBD1 agrees at 7 bases. The CDR3 runs to 15 residues. The junction had 5 bases not matched to a gene; V was cut back by 5 bases and J by 2 bases. CDR1 is MNHEY and CDR2 is SMNVEV in the germline V gene (reference sequence). The CDR3 region is CASSPRTGNTGELFF. The CDR3 DNA sequence: TGTGCCAGCAGTCCCCGGACAGGAAACACCGGGGAGCTGTTTTTT.

The CDR3 region has the DNA TGCGCCACCACGTCCCTAGCGGGAAGTGGCGGGGAGCTGTTTTTT. Its translation is CATTSLAGSGGELFF. The chain couples TRBV5-1 to TRBJ2-2; 9 positions agree with TRBD2. The germline V gene encodes CDR1 SGHRS and CDR2 YFSETQ. The CDR3 has 15 amino acids. After removal of 9 bases from V and 7 bases from J, the junction contained 13 bases not matched to a gene.

This clonotype appeared many times. This rearrangement joins TRBV29-1 to TRBJ1-2; D is unresolved. This CDR3 is 15 amino acids long. Germline CDR1 and CDR2: SQVTM and ANQGSEA. V gave up 1 base and J gave up 7 bases, with 19 bases separating them. CDR3 region: CSVEAGSLPKGGYTF. The CDR3 DNA sequence: TGCAGCGTTGAAGCCGGTTCACTCCCAAAGGGTGGCTACACCTTC.

The genes are TRBV30 and TRBJ2-7, with a possible D match to TRBD1 (6 bases). V lost 0 bases, J lost 4 bases, and 10 bases lay in between. Per germline, CDR1 GTSNPN and CDR2 SVGIG (reference sequence). The CDR3 has 13 residues. The CDR3 sequence is CAWSVEGVYEQYF. The CDR3 bases are TGTGCCTGGAGTGTAGAGGGGGTTTACGAGCAGTACTTC.

This clonotype was detected a few times. V and J are TRBV27 and TRBJ1-2, with 12 nucleotides matching TRBD1. Germline loops: CDR1 MNHEY, CDR2 SMNVEV (reference sequence). V dropped 7 bases and J dropped 3; count of bases not matched to a gene: 3. This CDR3 comprises 14 residues. The DNA of the CDR3 is TGTGCCAGCACAGGGACAGGGGGCCACTATGGCTACACCTTC. Its protein is CASTGTGGHYGYTF.

The chain couples TRBV9 to TRBJ2-1; 7 nucleotides match TRBD2. The CDR3 has 13 residues. CDR1 SGDLS and CDR2 YYNGEE come from the germline V gene. V was clipped by 4 bases and J by 8 bases; unmatched bases: 6. The CDR3 DNA is TGTGCCAGCAGCCCGAGGACTAGGGATGAGCAGTTCTTC. The encoded protein is CASSPRTRDEQFF.

The chain links TRBV6-1 to TRBJ1-2; 10 bases match TRBD1. Unmatched junction bases numbered 14, after V lost 5 bases and J lost 5 bases. Germline assignment: CDR1 MNHNS and CDR2 SASEGT. The CDR3 spans 17 residues. The DNA of the CDR3 is TGTGCCAGCAGTTACCCCTCGGGACAGGGGTTAGGGTATGGCTACACCTTC. Translating gives CASSYPSGQGLGYGYTF.

The V call is TRBV3-1, the J call TRBJ2-7; D may match TRBD1 or TRBD2 (6 bases each). V was shortened by 2 bases and J by 5 bases, with 13 bases between the two germline ends. Germline CDR1 is LGHDT and CDR2 is YNNKEL (reference sequence). CDR3 length: 14 residues. The CDR3: CASSQRRGYDEQYF. The DNA of the CDR3 is TGTGCCAGCAGCCAACGGAGGGGGTACGACGAGCAGTACTTC.

This clonotype was counted many times. The V and J genes are TRBV12-3 or TRBV12-4 and TRBJ2-7; 7 bases fit TRBD1. J was trimmed by 4 bases and V by 5 bases; bases with no gene match: 20. This CDR3 region has 18 residues. For the CDR3, the DNA is TGTGCCAGCAGTGCAATCTCCGGGACAGACTCAGGCTCATACGAGCAGTACTTC. As protein: CASSAISGTDSGSYEQYF.

This clonotype showed up just a few times. V usage is TRBV9 and J usage is TRBJ1-1; possible D gene TRBD1, 5 bases. This CDR3 has 15 amino acids. Germline V lookup: CDR1 SGDLS, CDR2 YYNGEE. Trimming pared 0 bases from V and 7 bases from J, leaving 16 bases between. The CDR3 spells CASSVGSANTGEAFF. CDR3 bases: TGTGCCAGCAGCGTAGGCTCAGCTAATACAGGTGAAGCTTTCTTT. Based on the CDR3 plus reference TRBV9 and TRBJ1-1, the full variable domain is DSGVTQTPKHLITATGQRVTLRCSPRSGDLSVYWYQQSLDQGLQFLIQYYNGEERAKGNILERFSAQQFPDLHSELNLSSLELGDSALYFCASSVGSANTGEAFFGQGTRLTVV.

This clonotype was seen repeatedly, ten times or more. The chain couples TRBV3-1 to TRBJ2-5; D might be TRBD2 (5 bases). The CDR3 runs 17 residues. The germline gives CDR1 LGHDT, CDR2 YNNKEL (reference sequence). Trimming removed 0 bases from V and 1 base from J, with 15 bases in between. The CDR3 DNA sequence: TGTGCCAGCAGCCAAGATCAGTACAGACTAATCCAAGAGACCCAGTACTTC. This gives the protein CASSQDQYRLIQETQYF.

In its sample, this clonotype was seen a few times. The chain carries TRBV3-1 and TRBJ1-6; D remains ambiguous. The V gene lost 4 bases and the J gene lost 9 bases, with 16 bases spanning the gap. This CDR3 spans 15 amino acids. In germline, CDR1 is LGHDT, CDR2 YNNKEL (reference sequence). The CDR3 nucleotides are TGTGCCAGCAGCCGAGGTCGGATTTTGAGTTCACCCCTCCACTTT. It is translated as CASSRGRILSSPLHF.

The chain has TRBV7-6 and TRBJ1-1, with 7 bases aligning to TRBD1. CDR3 length: 16 residues. Per the germline V gene, CDR1 is SGHVS and CDR2 is FNYEAQ. The V segment lost 1 base and the J segment 1 base; nucleotides outside the gene matches: 6. CDR3 loop: CASSLGYRGANTEAFF. Written as DNA, the CDR3 is TGTGCCAGCAGCTTAGGTTACAGGGGAGCGAACACTGAAGCTTTCTTT.

This clonotype came up a few times. The rearrangement uses TRBV20-1 and TRBJ1-3; weak D call: TRBD1 (5 bases). Trimming stripped 2 bases from V and 0 bases from J, with 14 bases between. The CDR3 totals 16 residues. The germline CDR1 and CDR2 sequences are DFQATT and SNEGSKA (reference sequence). CDR3 coding DNA: TGCAGTGCTAGACGCGGGGGAGACTTCTCTGGAAACACCATATATTTT. This translates into CSARRGGDFSGNTIYF.